This T cell receptor beta chain emerged from a study of shared clonotypes between healthy human individuals. Findings of the study overall: Across a few donors, naive CD4 shared roughly 5%, naive CD8 3% to 3.5%, memory CD4 about 2.4%, memory CD8 around 0.36%. Investigators collected only blood, and repertoires in tissues likely differ. Non-shared clonotypes displayed generation probabilities falling below those of clonotypes present in all four donors.

CD45RO negativity and positive selection for CCR7 defined naive CD8 cells, a population that excluded terminally differentiated effector memory CD45RA+ cells. On this clone itself: Antigen: not known.

This CDR3 region has 13 residues. The germline V gene has CDR1 SGHNT and CDR2 YENEEA. Trimming stripped 3 bases from V and 4 bases from J, with 9 bases between. Methods used by the authors: Junction-only immunoSEQ sequences carried no quality scores, so filtering differed. Measured with immunoSEQ multiplex PCR; TCRdb has only the in-frame clones, and not every one. D and trimming were read from the DNA, whereas the V and J calls and clone size are those reported in that table. The table lists roughly 2,000,000 clones, 80% to 95% of them singletons, with approximately 1.7% in the top ten. The specimen was naive CD8+ T cells from PBMCs. The receptor was derived from a man between 18 and 29 years old in good health. Some clones in this sample may be carry-over from other donors' samples. The rearrangement joins TRBV11-3 to TRBJ1-1; a possible D gene is TRBD1 (5 bases). CDR3 loop: CASSFTGFTEAFF. The DNA for the CDR3 is TGTGCCAGCAGCTTCACAGGATTCACTGAAGCTTTCTTT. The full variable domain, its missing parts supplied by reference TRBV11-3 and TRBJ1-1, is EAGVVQSPRYKIIEKKQPVAFWCNPISGHNTLYWYLQNLGQGPELLIRYENEEAVDDSQLPKDRFSAERLKGVDSTLKIQPAELGDSAVYLCASSFTGFTEAFFGQGTRLTVV.